This T cell receptor beta chain was identified in a study of blood T cell repertoires in COVID-19. Study overall: Acute and convalescent COVID-19 specimens originated in the United States, Italy and Spain. T cells, B-cell-depleted T cells, or PBMCs supplied cDNA or gDNA.

This table comes from immunoSEQ multiplex PCR, and its TCRdb copy is limited to in-frame clones, with some not included. The table has roughly 230,000 clones, around nine tenths seen once. This TCR was recovered from a man aged 25-45 years with COVID-19, enrolled during active disease. Sequenced input: peripheral blood.

For the CDR3, the DNA is TGTGCCAGCAAGGCGGATTCTGGAAACACCATATATTTT. Amino acid sequence: CASKADSGNTIYF. The J gene is TRBJ1-3, the V gene TRBV2; D is undetermined. The CDR3 sequence is 13 residues long. The V gene's germline CDR1 is SNHLY and CDR2 FYNNEI. V lost 7 bases, J lost 1 base, and 8 bases lay in between.